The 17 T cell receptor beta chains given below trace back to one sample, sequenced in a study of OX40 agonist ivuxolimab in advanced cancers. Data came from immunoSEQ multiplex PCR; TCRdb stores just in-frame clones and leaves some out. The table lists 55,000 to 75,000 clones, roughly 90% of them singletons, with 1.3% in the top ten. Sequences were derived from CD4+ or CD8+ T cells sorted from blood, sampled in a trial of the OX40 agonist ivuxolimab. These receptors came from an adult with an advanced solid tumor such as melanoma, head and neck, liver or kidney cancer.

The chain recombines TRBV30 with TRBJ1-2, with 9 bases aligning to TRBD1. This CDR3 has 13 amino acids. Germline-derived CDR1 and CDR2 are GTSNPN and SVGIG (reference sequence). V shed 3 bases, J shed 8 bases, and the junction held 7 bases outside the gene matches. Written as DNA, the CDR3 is TGTGCCTGGAGCACAGGGGGCACTCGGGGCTACACCTTC. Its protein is CAWSTGGTRGYTF. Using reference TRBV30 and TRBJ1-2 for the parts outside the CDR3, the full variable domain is SQTIHQWPATLVQPVGSPLSLECTVEGTSNPNLYWYRQAAGRGLQLLFYSVGIGQISSEVPQNLSASRPQDRQFILSSKKLLLSDSGFYLCAWSTGGTRGYTFGSGTRLTVV.

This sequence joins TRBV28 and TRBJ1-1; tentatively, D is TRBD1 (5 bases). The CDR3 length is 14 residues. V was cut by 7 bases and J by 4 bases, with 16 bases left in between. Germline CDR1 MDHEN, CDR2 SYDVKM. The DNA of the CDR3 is TGTGCCAGCAACAACCGCGGGGGGGGCACTGAAGCTTTCTTT. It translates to CASNNRGGGTEAFF.

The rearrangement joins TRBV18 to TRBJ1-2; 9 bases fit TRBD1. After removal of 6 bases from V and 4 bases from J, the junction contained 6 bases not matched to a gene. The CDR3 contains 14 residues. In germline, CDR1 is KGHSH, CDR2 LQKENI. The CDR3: CASSQLDRGYGYTF. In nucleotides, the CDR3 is TGTGCCAGCTCCCAACTGGACAGGGGCTATGGCTACACCTTC.

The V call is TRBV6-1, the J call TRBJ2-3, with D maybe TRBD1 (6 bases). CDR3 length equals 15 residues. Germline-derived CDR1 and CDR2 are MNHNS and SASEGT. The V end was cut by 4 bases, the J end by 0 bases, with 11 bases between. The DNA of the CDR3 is TGTGCCAGCAGTGCGCAGGGGATTAGCACAGATACGCAGTATTTT. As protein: CASSAQGISTDTQYF.

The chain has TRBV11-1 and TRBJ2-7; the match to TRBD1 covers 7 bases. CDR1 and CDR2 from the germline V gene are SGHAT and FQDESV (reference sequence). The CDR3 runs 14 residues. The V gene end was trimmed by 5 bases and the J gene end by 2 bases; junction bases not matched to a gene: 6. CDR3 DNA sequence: TGTGCCAGCAGCGCCGATCAGGGGGCCTACGAGCAGTACTTC. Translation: CASSADQGAYEQYF. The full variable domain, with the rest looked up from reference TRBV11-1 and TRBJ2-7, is EAEVAQSPRYKITEKSQAVAFWCDPISGHATLYWYRQILGQGPELLVQFQDESVVDDSQLPKDRFSAERLKGVDSTLKIQPAELGDSAMYLCASSADQGAYEQYFGPGTRLTVT.

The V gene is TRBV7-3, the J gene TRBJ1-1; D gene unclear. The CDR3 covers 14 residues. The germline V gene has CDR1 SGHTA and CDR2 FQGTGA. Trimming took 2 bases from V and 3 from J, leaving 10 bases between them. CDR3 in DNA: TGTGCCAGCAGCTTACGGGCCGGGTACACTGAAGCTTTCTTT. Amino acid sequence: CASSLRAGYTEAFF. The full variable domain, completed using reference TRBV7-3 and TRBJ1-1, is GAGVSQTPSNKVTEKGKYVELRCDPISGHTALYWYRQSLGQGPEFLIYFQGTGAADDSGLPNDRFFAVRPEGSVSTLKIQRTERGDSAVYLCASSLRAGYTEAFFGQGTRLTVV.

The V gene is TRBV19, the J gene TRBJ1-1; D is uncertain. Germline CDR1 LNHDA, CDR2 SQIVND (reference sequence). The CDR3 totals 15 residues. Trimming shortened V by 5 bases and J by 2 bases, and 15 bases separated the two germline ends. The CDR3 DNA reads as TGTGCCAGTAGTGCCCCACAGCAGCTTAACACTGAAGCTTTCTTT. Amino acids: CASSAPQQLNTEAFF.

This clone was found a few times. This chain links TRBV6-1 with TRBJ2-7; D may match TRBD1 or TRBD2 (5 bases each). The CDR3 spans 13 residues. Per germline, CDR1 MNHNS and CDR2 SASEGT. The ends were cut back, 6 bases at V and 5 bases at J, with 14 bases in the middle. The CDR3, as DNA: TGTGCCAGCAGGGAGGACATAAGAGACGAGCAGTACTTC. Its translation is CASREDIRDEQYF.

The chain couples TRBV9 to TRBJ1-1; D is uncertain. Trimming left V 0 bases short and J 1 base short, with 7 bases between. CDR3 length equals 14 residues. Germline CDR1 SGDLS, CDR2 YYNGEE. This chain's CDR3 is CASSVDGENTEAFF. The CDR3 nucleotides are TGTGCCAGCAGCGTAGATGGGGAGAACACTGAAGCTTTCTTT.

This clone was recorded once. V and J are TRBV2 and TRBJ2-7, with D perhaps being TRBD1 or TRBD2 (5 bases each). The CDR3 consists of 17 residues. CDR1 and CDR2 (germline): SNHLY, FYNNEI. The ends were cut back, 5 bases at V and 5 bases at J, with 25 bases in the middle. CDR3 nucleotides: TGTGCCAGCAGTTTCCCCGATGGGACCATCAAAGGGGACGAGCAGTACTTC. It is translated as CASSFPDGTIKGDEQYF.

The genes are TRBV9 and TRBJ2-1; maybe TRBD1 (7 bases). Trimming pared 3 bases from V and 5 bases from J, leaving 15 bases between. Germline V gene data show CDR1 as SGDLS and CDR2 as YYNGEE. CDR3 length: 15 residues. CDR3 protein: CASSAGGQRNNEQFF. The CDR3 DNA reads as TGTGCCAGCAGCGCCGGGGGACAGCGCAACAATGAGCAGTTCTTC.

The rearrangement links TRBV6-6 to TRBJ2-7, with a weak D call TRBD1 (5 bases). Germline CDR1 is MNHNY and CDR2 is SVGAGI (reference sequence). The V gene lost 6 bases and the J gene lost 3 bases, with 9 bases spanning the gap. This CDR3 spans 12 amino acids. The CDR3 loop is CASRTGYYEQYF. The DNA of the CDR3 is TGTGCCAGCAGAACAGGATACTACGAGCAGTACTTC.

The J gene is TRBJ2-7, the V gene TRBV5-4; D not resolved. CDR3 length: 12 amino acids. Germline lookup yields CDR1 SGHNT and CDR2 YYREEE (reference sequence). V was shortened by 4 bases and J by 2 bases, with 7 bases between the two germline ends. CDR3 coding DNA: TGTGCCAGCAGCGCAAGCCCCTACGAGCAGTACTTC. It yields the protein CASSASPYEQYF.

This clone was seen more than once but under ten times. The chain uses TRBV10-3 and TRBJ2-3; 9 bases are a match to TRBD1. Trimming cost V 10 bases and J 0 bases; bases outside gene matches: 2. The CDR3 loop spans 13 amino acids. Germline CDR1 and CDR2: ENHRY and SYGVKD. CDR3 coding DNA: TGTGCCACTGGACAGGGGAGCACAGATACGCAGTATTTT. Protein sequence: CATGQGSTDTQYF.

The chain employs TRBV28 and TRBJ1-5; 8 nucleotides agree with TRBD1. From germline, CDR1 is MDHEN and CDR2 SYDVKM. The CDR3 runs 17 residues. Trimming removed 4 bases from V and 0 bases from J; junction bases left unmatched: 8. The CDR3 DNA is TGTGCCAGCAGTTCGACAGGGGTCCTCCATAGCAATCAGCCCCAGCATTTT. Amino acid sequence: CASSSTGVLHSNQPQHF.

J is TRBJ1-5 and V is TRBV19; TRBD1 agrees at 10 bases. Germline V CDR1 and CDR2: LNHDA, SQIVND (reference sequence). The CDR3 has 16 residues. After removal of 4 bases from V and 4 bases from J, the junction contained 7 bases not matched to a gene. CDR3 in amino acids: CASSTARDRGNQPQHF. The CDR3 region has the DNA TGTGCCAGTAGTACCGCCCGGGACAGGGGTAATCAGCCCCAGCATTTT.

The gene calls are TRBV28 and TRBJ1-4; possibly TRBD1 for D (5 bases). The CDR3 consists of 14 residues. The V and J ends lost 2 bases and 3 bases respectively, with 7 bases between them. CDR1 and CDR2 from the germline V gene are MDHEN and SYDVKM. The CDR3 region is CASSLTGSNEKLFF. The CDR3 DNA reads TGTGCCAGCAGTTTAACAGGTTCTAATGAAAAACTGTTTTTT. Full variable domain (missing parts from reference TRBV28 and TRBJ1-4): DVKVTQSSRYLVKRTGEKVFLECVQDMDHENMFWYRQDPGLGLRLIYFSYDVKMKEKGDIPEGYSVSREKKERFSLILESASTNQTSMYLCASSLTGSNEKLFFGSGTQLSVL.